A selection of T cell receptor beta chains follows, all from one sample in a study of T-cell reconstitution after alpha-beta-depleted transplantation in children. TCRdb recomputed calls from the PCR reads with MiXCR, one row per CDR3 protein. The table shows over 85,000 distinct CDR3 sequences, with 10% occurring only once. This material consisted of PBMCs from the stem cell graft donor, taken from the stem cell graft. These receptors were taken from a human donor who donated a stem cell graft to a child with acute lymphoblastic leukemia. Both conserved end residues are part of each CDR3. A D gene is named only where the DNA matches it firmly. The size of a clone is reported for some rows only, either as once, few or many, or as a class for expanded clones.

>-|TRBJ2-1|TRBV20-1|many
CSARAGDEQFF
TGCAGTGCTAGAGCGGGGGATGAGCAGTTCTTC
>TRBD2|TRBJ2-7|TRBV9|-
CASSPTGLEAYEQYF
TGTGCCAGCAGCCCGACCGGACTAGAGGCCTACGAGCAGTACTTC
>TRBD2|TRBJ2-7|TRBV5-1|many
CASSLPGGSYEQYF
TGCGCCAGCAGCCTGCCCGGGGGGAGCTACGAGCAGTACTTC
>TRBD1|TRBJ1-2|TRBV9|many
CASSVVGTGDALYGYTF
TGTGCCAGCAGCGTAGTAGGGACAGGGGATGCCCTCTATGGCTACACCTTC
>-|TRBJ2-2|TRBV21-1|many
CASSKERGGLNTGELFF
TGTGCCAGCAGCAAAGAAAGGGGAGGTTTGAACACCGGGGAGCTGTTTTTT
>-|TRBJ1-5|TRBV6-5|many
CASRGGRHSNQPQHF
TGTGCCAGCAGAGGCGGGAGGCATAGCAATCAGCCCCAGCATTTT
>-|TRBJ2-3|TRBV29-1|many
CSVVGGLTDTQYF
TGCAGCGTTGTAGGAGGCCTCACAGATACGCAGTATTTT
>TRBD2|TRBJ2-3|TRBV7-3|many
CASSLRGLAPDTQYF
TGTGCCAGCAGCTTAAGAGGACTAGCCCCAGATACGCAGTATTTT
>TRBD2|TRBJ2-7|TRBV19|-
CAIPGEKASGSIYEQYF
TGTGCCATCCCGGGTGAAAAGGCAAGCGGGAGTATCTACGAGCAGTACTTC
>-|TRBJ2-1|TRBV7-2|few
CASSFRQGGAQNEQFF
TGTGCCAGCAGCTTCCGACAGGGCGGGGCCCAAAATGAGCAGTTCTTC
>-|TRBJ2-2|TRBV29-1|many
CSVEDPPPQGSGTGELFF
TGCAGCGTTGAAGATCCCCCCCCCCAGGGAAGCGGAACCGGGGAGCTGTTTTTT
>-|TRBJ2-1|TRBV6-6|many
CASSYSTYNEQFF
TGTGCCAGCAGTTACTCCACCTACAATGAGCAGTTCTTC
>TRBD2|TRBJ2-7|TRBV5-1|many
CASSLPGGSAYEQYF
TGCGCCAGCAGCTTGCCGGGGGGGTCAGCTTACGAGCAGTACTTC
>-|TRBJ2-7|TRBV11-2|many
CASRRTGGEQYF
TGTGCCAGCAGGCGAACTGGTGGCGAGCAGTACTTC
>-|TRBJ2-3|TRBV5-1|many
CASSMFDSDFSTDTQYF
TGCGCCAGCAGCATGTTCGACAGTGACTTTAGCACAGATACGCAGTATTTT
>TRBD2|TRBJ2-1|TRBV4-3|many
CASSQEVAGGYNEQFF
TGCGCCAGCAGCCAAGAGGTCGCGGGGGGGTACAATGAGCAGTTCTTC
>-|TRBJ2-1|TRBV6-5|many
CASSYSPGSSYNEQFF
TGTGCCAGCAGTTACTCGCCGGGGAGCTCCTACAATGAGCAGTTCTTC
>-|TRBJ2-3|TRBV20-1|many
CSAKRAGGSTDTQYF
TGCAGTGCCAAGAGAGCGGGCGGGAGCACAGATACGCAGTATTTT
>-|TRBJ2-7|TRBV3-1|many
CASSQDARRVSYEQYF
TGTGCCAGCAGCCAAGACGCGCGGAGAGTCTCCTACGAGCAGTACTTC
>-|TRBJ2-1|TRBV27|many
CASSLVGINEQFF
TGTGCCAGCAGTTTAGTCGGAATCAATGAGCAGTTCTTC
>-|TRBJ2-3|TRBV4-2|-
CAISPEGPDTQYF
TGTGCCATCAGCCCGGAGGGGCCAGATACGCAGTATTTT
>-|TRBJ1-4|TRBV6-5|many
CASSYFLLQGPAKLFF
TGTGCCAGCAGTTACTTCCTACTTCAGGGGCCGGCAAAACTGTTTTTT
>-|TRBJ2-1|TRBV13|many
CASSIGGGRREQFF
TGTGCCAGCAGCATAGGGGGGGGGCGGAGGGAGCAGTTCTTC
>-|TRBJ1-5|TRBV5-5|many
CASSLSVQGNQPQHF
TGTGCCAGCAGCTTGAGCGTCCAGGGGAATCAGCCCCAGCATTTT
>-|TRBJ1-5|TRBV4-3|many
CASSQDGGGDQPQHF
TGCGCCAGCAGCCAAGATGGGGGTGGGGATCAGCCCCAGCATTTT
>-|TRBJ2-5|TRBV7-9|many
CASSLISAQETQYF
TGTGCCAGCAGCTTAATAAGCGCACAAGAGACCCAGTACTTC
>-|TRBJ2-5|TRBV18|many
CASSPPGVQETQYF
TGTGCCAGCTCACCACCGGGGGTCCAAGAGACCCAGTACTTC
>-|TRBJ2-2|TRBV27|many
CASSFRDMGAGELFF
TGTGCCAGCAGTTTCCGGGACATGGGCGCCGGGGAGCTGTTTTTT
>TRBD1|TRBJ1-1|TRBV20-1|many
CSARDFGQGGMNTEAFF
TGCAGTGCTAGAGATTTCGGACAGGGGGGGATGAACACTGAAGCTTTCTTT
>-|TRBJ1-2|TRBV15|many
CATSRDRIAGGYTF
TGTGCCACCAGCAGAGATCGGATCGCGGGTGGCTACACCTTC
>-|TRBJ2-7|TRBV27|many
CASSSGGGYEQYF
TGTGCCAGCAGTTCGGGGGGCGGTTACGAGCAGTACTTC
>TRBD2|TRBJ2-1|TRBV18|many
CASSSKLAGGPYNEQFF
TGTGCCAGCTCATCCAAACTAGCGGGGGGACCATACAATGAGCAGTTCTTC
>TRBD1|TRBJ1-1|TRBV5-5|many
CASSGTGGTEAFF
TGTGCCAGCAGCGGGACAGGGGGCACTGAAGCTTTCTTT
>TRBD1|TRBJ1-2|TRBV12-3/TRBV12-4|many
CASSLTPDRGYGYTF
TGTGCCAGCAGTTTAACCCCGGACAGGGGGTATGGCTACACCTTC
>TRBD1|TRBJ2-5|TRBV9|-
CASSVEGARRVETQYF
TGTGCCAGCAGCGTAGAGGGGGCACGCCGGGTGGAGACCCAGTACTTC
>TRBD1|TRBJ1-5|TRBV4-2|-
CASSQGGQGGQPQHF
TGTGCCAGCAGCCAAGGGGGACAGGGCGGTCAGCCCCAGCATTTT
>-|TRBJ2-5|TRBV5-5|many
CASSSRQQETQYF
TGTGCCAGCAGCTCCAGACAGCAAGAGACCCAGTACTTC
>-|TRBJ2-7|TRBV6-5|many
CASSFRDRNYEQYF
TGTGCCAGCAGTTTCCGGGACCGAAACTACGAGCAGTACTTC
>TRBD1|TRBJ2-4|TRBV20-1|many
CSAGQGNIQYF
TGCAGTGCTGGACAGGGGAACATTCAGTACTTC
>-|TRBJ2-6|TRBV19|many
CASSIGAGVIYVLTF
TGTGCCAGTAGTATCGGGGCAGGGGTCATCTACGTCCTGACTTTC